Listed below are T cell receptor beta chains from one sample, sequenced in a study of T cells in Graves' hyperthyroidism and ophthalmopathy. TCRdb passed the multiplex PCR reads through MiXCR, listing each CDR3 protein once. The sample includes more than 550,000 distinct CDR3 sequences, around 16% of them seen just once. Sequenced material: blood. Receptors were obtained from a man in his fifties or sixties with Graves' hyperthyroidism. CDR3s include the opening cysteine and the closing phenylalanine or tryptophan. The order of the fields is clone size, V gene, D gene, J gene, CDR3 DNA, CDR3 protein. A D gene is named only where the DNA matches it firmly. Not all rows give a size; the values are once, few, many and, for expanded clones, a class.

-,TRBV27,-,TRBJ2-2,TGTGCCAGCAGACTACAGGGAACCGGGGAGCTGTTTTTT,CASRLQGTGELFF
many,TRBV7-2,TRBD2,TRBJ2-2,TGTGCCAGCAGCTCGGGACTAGGGTACGGGGAGCTGTTTTTT,CASSSGLGYGELFF
many,TRBV29-1,TRBD1,TRBJ2-6,TGCAGCGCCCTCGGGACAGGGGAGGCCAACGTCCTGACTTTC,CSALGTGEANVLTF
-,TRBV6-1,TRBD2,TRBJ2-3,TGTGCCAGCAGTGAAGCTAGGACTAGCGTCCGCACAGATACGCAGTATTTT,CASSEARTSVRTDTQYF
many,TRBV11-3,-,TRBJ2-7,TGTGCCAGCAGCCTACGGATCCACGAGCAGTACTTC,CASSLRIHEQYF
-,TRBV19,-,TRBJ1-5,TGTGCCAGTAGTTTCTTGAAGGAGTTCCATCAGCCCCAGCATTTT,CASSFLKEFHQPQHF
-,TRBV6-1,TRBD2,TRBJ2-3,TGTGCGGTAGCGGGAGGATCGGGGACAGATACGCAGTATTTT,CAVAGGSGTDTQYF
many,TRBV28,TRBD2,TRBJ2-7,TGTGCCAGCAGCACCGGGGTAGCGGGTTCCTACGAGCAGTACTTC,CASSTGVAGSYEQYF
-,TRBV11-3,-,TRBJ2-7,TGTGCCAGCAGCGAAAGGGCAGTTTACGAGCAGTACTTC,CASSERAVYEQYF
-,TRBV27,TRBD1,TRBJ1-1,TGTGCCAGCATCATGGCGGGACAGGGAATCACTGAAGCTTTCTTT,CASIMAGQGITEAFF
-,TRBV7-3,-,TRBJ1-5,TGTGCCAGCAGCTTAAACGGGGATCAGCCCCAGCATTTT,CASSLNGDQPQHF
many,TRBV7-9,-,TRBJ1-6,TGTGCCAGCAGCTTTCAGGGTTATAATTCACCCCTCCACTTT,CASSFQGYNSPLHF
-,TRBV3-1,TRBD2,TRBJ2-3,TGTGCCAGCAGCCAAGGAATAGCGGGGATAACAGATACGCAGTATTTT,CASSQGIAGITDTQYF
many,TRBV2,-,TRBJ1-5,TGTGCCAGCAGTGACTTTTGGGATCAGCCCCAGCATTTT,CASSDFWDQPQHF
-,TRBV19,-,TRBJ1-5,TGTGCCAGTAGTATAGGTGGAGGGCCGAATCAGCCCCAGCATTTT,CASSIGGGPNQPQHF
-,TRBV7-9,-,TRBJ2-1,TGTGCCAGCAGCTCCTACCGGCCAAGCTCCTACAATGAGCAGTTCTTC,CASSSYRPSSYNEQFF
-,TRBV4-1,-,TRBJ2-7,TGCGCCAGCAGCCTACGAGTGGACCCCTCCTACGAGCAGTACTTC,CASSLRVDPSYEQYF
-,TRBV29-1,-,TRBJ1-3,TGCAGCGTTGAAACCCCTTTCCGGGGGCACTCTGGAAACACCATATATTTT,CSVETPFRGHSGNTIYF
-,TRBV12-3/TRBV12-4,TRBD1,TRBJ1-1,TGTGCCAGCCGGACAGGGCTGGGTGAAGCTTTCTTT,CASRTGLGEAFF
many,TRBV11-2,TRBD1,TRBJ2-1,TGTGCCAGCAGCGCAGTCAGGGGGTATGAGCAGTTCTTC,CASSAVRGYEQFF
-,TRBV30,-,TRBJ2-1,TGTGCCTGGAGTGTGACGAGCGTTGGGGGTAATGAGCAGTTCTTC,CAWSVTSVGGNEQFF
few,TRBV5-1,TRBD2,TRBJ2-5,TGCGCCAGCAGCTTGAGGCCTAGCGGGCCGGAAGAGACCCAGTACTTC,CASSLRPSGPEETQYF
-,TRBV7-8,-,TRBJ2-2,TGTGCCAGCAGCCTCAGTGGGGGACGGGCGAACACCGGGGAGCTGTTTTTT,CASSLSGGRANTGELFF
few,TRBV7-3,TRBD2,TRBJ2-5,TGTGCCAGCAGCTTAACTCCGGGACTAGCGGGAAGAGAGACCCAGTACTTC,CASSLTPGLAGRETQYF
-,TRBV30,-,TRBJ1-5,TGTGCCTGGAGCGACGGACTCAATCAGCCCCAGCATTTT,CAWSDGLNQPQHF
-,TRBV20-1,-,TRBJ2-4,TGCAGTGCTACTACAACCTCACTAGCCAAAAACATTCAGTACTTC,CSATTTSLAKNIQYF
-,TRBV24-1,-,TRBJ1-5,TGTGCCACCAGTGACGTAACAGGGAATCAGCCCCAGCATTTT,CATSDVTGNQPQHF
many,TRBV2,TRBD1,TRBJ2-5,TGTGCCAGCGTAACACAGGGGGTGGGAGGAGAGACCCAGTACTTC,CASVTQGVGGETQYF
few,TRBV2,TRBD1,TRBJ2-3,TGTGCCAGCAGTCGGGACAGGGGAGACCCCACAGATACGCAGTATTTT,CASSRDRGDPTDTQYF
-,TRBV6-2/TRBV6-3,-,TRBJ1-5,TGTGCCAACAGTTACGTAAGAAATCAGCCCCAGCATTTT,CANSYVRNQPQHF
-,TRBV11-2,-,TRBJ2-7,TGTGCCAGCAGCTCAATCAAAGGGGTGGCCATTTACGAGCAGTACTTC,CASSSIKGVAIYEQYF
few,TRBV4-1,TRBD2,TRBJ2-5,TGCGCCAGCAGCCAGGGGAAACTAGCGGGTCCCAAGGGAGAGACCCAGTACTTC,CASSQGKLAGPKGETQYF
-,TRBV9,-,TRBJ2-7,TGTGCCAGCAGCGTAGGAGGGTCAGCGAACGATCAGTACTTC,CASSVGGSANDQYF
-,TRBV13,TRBD1,TRBJ2-1,TGTGCCAGCAGTCCAAAGCTCGGGACAGAGAAGTTGGAGCAGTTCTTC,CASSPKLGTEKLEQFF
many,TRBV28,TRBD2,TRBJ2-7,TGTGCCAGCAGCCGGACTAGCGGGAGCTACTACGAGCAGTACTTC,CASSRTSGSYYEQYF
many,TRBV14,-,TRBJ2-7,TGTGCCAGCAGCCAAGGGCTCCTAACCTACGAGCAGTACTTC,CASSQGLLTYEQYF
-,TRBV7-9,TRBD2,TRBJ2-1,TGTGCCAGCAGCTTAGGAGATGGCGGGAGGACCTGGAATGAGCAGTTCTTC,CASSLGDGGRTWNEQFF
-,TRBV2,-,TRBJ1-6,TGTGCCAGCAGTGAAGGCAGGTCTGGTTCCCTCCACTTT,CASSEGRSGSLHF
-,TRBV2,-,TRBJ2-7,TGTGCCAGCAAAGGGGGGGAAAGGTACGAGCAGTACTTC,CASKGGERYEQYF
many,TRBV9,TRBD2,TRBJ2-1,TGTGCCAGCAGCCCCACTCGGACTAGCGTAAATAATGAGCAGTTCTTC,CASSPTRTSVNNEQFF
-,TRBV11-2,-,TRBJ2-5,TGTGCCAGCAGCTTAGAGGGTAAACGGACCCAGTACTTC,CASSLEGKRTQYF
many,TRBV6-1,-,TRBJ1-1,TGTGCCAGCAGTCGGACGGAGAGTTATAAGAACACTGAAGCTTTCTTT,CASSRTESYKNTEAFF
few,TRBV19,-,TRBJ1-5,TGTGCCAGTAGTATAGAACCGCTCAATCAGCCCCAGCATTTT,CASSIEPLNQPQHF
many,TRBV6-1,TRBD1,TRBJ2-7,TGTGCCAGCAGTCATCGACAGGGGGCTACCATCTACGAGCAGTACTTC,CASSHRQGATIYEQYF
-,TRBV4-1,TRBD2,TRBJ2-1,TGCGCCAGCAGCCAGATTCTAGCGGTCCTTAGGAATGAGCAGTTCTTC,CASSQILAVLRNEQFF
-,TRBV10-3,TRBD2,TRBJ2-5,TGTGCCAGCGGACGGCCCCTAGCGGGAGGCGGGACCCAGTACTTC,CASGRPLAGGGTQYF
many,TRBV12-3/TRBV12-4,-,TRBJ2-7,TGTGCCAGCAGGGTAGGTAGCGGCGCATTCTACGAGCAGTACTTC,CASRVGSGAFYEQYF
many,TRBV11-2,-,TRBJ2-2,TGTGCCAGCAGCTTAGAGCCTAGATACACCGGGGAGCTGTTTTTT,CASSLEPRYTGELFF
-,TRBV7-9,TRBD1,TRBJ1-1,TGTGCCAGCAGCTACCAACCCGGGACAGGGGGGACTGAAGCTTTCTTT,CASSYQPGTGGTEAFF
few,TRBV7-8,-,TRBJ1-5,TGTGCCAGCAGCTTAGGACATGAGGATCAGCCCCAGCATTTT,CASSLGHEDQPQHF
few,TRBV7-9,TRBD1,TRBJ1-1,TGTGCCAGCAGCTTCCAGGGGACAGGGTACGGGAACACTGAAGCTTTCTTT,CASSFQGTGYGNTEAFF
many,TRBV29-1,TRBD1,TRBJ1-2,TGCAGCGTTGTGGACAGGGGTTACGGCTACACCTTC,CSVVDRGYGYTF
many,TRBV6-1,-,TRBJ1-1,TGTGCCAGCAGTTATTCTGGGTCTGAAGCTTTCTTT,CASSYSGSEAFF
-,TRBV6-5,-,TRBJ1-2,TGTGCCAGCAGTCACCAGGAAGACTATGGCTACACCTTC,CASSHQEDYGYTF
once,TRBV5-4,-,TRBJ2-1,TGTGCCAGCAGCAACCAGAAATTAAACAATGAGCAGTTCTTC,CASSNQKLNNEQFF
many,TRBV9,TRBD1,TRBJ1-6,TGTGCCAGCAGCGCGGGACAGGTTGATTCACCCCTCCACTTT,CASSAGQVDSPLHF